This T cell receptor beta chain was retrieved from a study of spatial heterogeneity in lung cancer. Study details: PBMC collected at follow-up were sequenced when available, a median of roughly two years after resection. More than eight raw reads, on average, carried each unique TCR and UMI combination. Notes on the study in general: Relative to follow-up, resection was when ubiquitous expanded tumor TCRs appeared more in blood.

Time point given: blood at routine non-recurrence follow-up after resection. Unsorted whole RNA samples from tumor, nontumor lung or frozen PBMC were sequenced. The V and J ends lost 2 bases and 0 bases, in that order; junction bases with no gene match: 5. The germline CDR1 and CDR2 sequences are LGHDT and YNNKEL (reference sequence). This CDR3 has 16 residues. Every TCR cDNA molecule bore a unique molecular identifier. TCRdb used MiXCR to reprocess the 5' RACE reads, holding one entry per CDR3 protein. Among around 110,000 distinct CDR3 sequences, 12% were seen once, and the ten largest hold 16%. This clonotype came up a few times. As yet, its antigen is unknown.

The V gene is TRBV3-1, the J gene TRBJ2-5; TRBD2 matches 8 bases. This clonotype originated in a male donor with early-stage non-small cell lung cancer. Here the sequenced sample was PBMCs, taken at follow-up. In DNA, the CDR3 is TGTGCCAGCAGCCAACGAGTAGCGGGGTACCAAGAGACCCAGTACTTC. Amino acid sequence: CASSQRVAGYQETQYF.